A single sample is the source of the 26 T cell receptor beta chains below, sequenced in a study of blood T cell repertoires in COVID-19. The data were produced by immunoSEQ multiplex PCR, yet TCRdb's version contains in-frame clones alone and is incomplete. The sample lists 45,000 to 65,000 clones, about nine tenths occurring once. Input material: peripheral blood. These receptor sequences come from a human donor with acute or convalescent COVID-19. The donor label of this sample is uncertain.

This rearrangement joins TRBV7-3 to TRBJ2-3, with a possible D match to TRBD1 (5 bases). There are 15 residues in the CDR3. Germline values: CDR1 SGHTA, CDR2 FQGTGA. The V end was cut by 2 bases, the J end by 6 bases, with 15 bases between. The DNA of the CDR3 is TGTGCCAGCAGCTTATTCGGTCCCAAGGGGGATACGCAGTATTTT. Protein product: CASSLFGPKGDTQYF.

The chain uses TRBV27 and TRBJ2-7, with D maybe TRBD1 (6 bases). The CDR3 covers 14 residues. In germline, CDR1 is MNHEY, CDR2 SMNVEV (reference sequence). Trimming shortened V by 6 bases and J by 1 base, and 13 bases separated the two germline ends. The DNA for the CDR3 is TGTGCCAGCAGCACAGGGAGCCCTTCCTACGAGCAGTACGTC. Its translation is CASSTGSPSYEQYV.

The chain is built from TRBV7-9 and TRBJ1-1; a weak D match, TRBD1 (6 bases). Germline V lookup: CDR1 SEHNR, CDR2 FQNEAQ (reference sequence). The germline V and J ends were trimmed by 5 bases and 6 bases, with 25 bases remaining between them. The CDR3 runs to 17 residues. CDR3 in amino acids: CASSLDPGGRSLPEAFF. The CDR3, as DNA: TGTGCCAGCAGCCTCGATCCGGGGGGCCGGTCGCTACCTGAAGCTTTCTTT.

The chain is built from TRBV5-8 and TRBJ2-3; maybe TRBD2 (6 bases). The CDR3 has 16 amino acids. V lost 0 bases and J 5 bases, leaving 16 bases between the germline ends. Germline V CDR1 and CDR2: SGHTS, YDEGEE. As DNA, the CDR3 is TGTGCCAGCAGCTTGGCCTCGGGAGCCGGGGGAGATACGCAGTATTTT. It yields the protein CASSLASGAGGDTQYF.

This chain joins TRBV24-1 and TRBJ2-5; 12 bases line up with TRBD2. The length of the CDR3 is 16 residues. Germline CDR1 is KGHDR and CDR2 is SFDVKD. J gave up 5 bases and V 6 bases, and 9 bases lay outside the gene matches. The CDR3 is CATSPGTSGPEETQYF. The DNA for the CDR3 is TGTGCCACCAGTCCAGGGACTAGCGGGCCAGAGGAGACCCAGTACTTC.

The chain is built from TRBV18 and TRBJ2-7; D perhaps matches TRBD2 (5 bases). The CDR3 is 14 residues long. The germline V gene has CDR1 KGHSH and CDR2 LQKENI. The ends were cut back, 0 bases at V and 0 bases at J, with 6 bases in the middle. In nucleotides, the CDR3 is TGTGCCAGCTCACCACCCACTAGCTCCTACGAGCAGTACTTC. Amino acids: CASSPPTSSYEQYF.

The V gene is TRBV27, the J gene TRBJ2-2; D is possibly TRBD2 (5 bases). The germline V and J ends were trimmed by 7 bases and 5 bases, with 5 bases remaining between them. CDR1 and CDR2 from the germline V gene are MNHEY and SMNVEV (reference sequence). The CDR3 consists of 11 residues. The CDR3 loop is CASKRTGELFF. In DNA form, the CDR3 reads TGTGCCAGCAAGCGGACCGGGGAGCTGTTTTTT.

This rearrangement joins TRBV19 to TRBJ1-2; TRBD1 matches at 10 bases. V trimming: 7 bases; J trimming: 4 bases; junction bases outside the gene matches: 6. The CDR3 has 14 amino acids. Germline V gene lookup returns CDR1 LNHDA and CDR2 SQIVND (reference sequence). CDR3 protein: CASKTTGGAYGYTF. The CDR3 region has the DNA TGTGCCAGTAAGACGACAGGGGGCGCCTATGGCTACACCTTC.

The chain combines TRBV7-2 with TRBJ1-6; D might be TRBD1 (6 bases). The ends were cut back, 7 bases at V and 6 bases at J, with 13 bases in the middle. This CDR3 spans 14 amino acids. CDR1 is SGHTA and CDR2 is FQGNSA in the germline V gene. CDR3 sequence reads: CASTARGPNSPLHF. The CDR3 DNA reads TGTGCCAGCACAGCCAGGGGACCTAATTCACCCCTCCACTTT.

The rearrangement uses TRBV19 and TRBJ1-1; 12 bases align to TRBD1. Trimming cost V 4 bases and J 2 bases; bases outside gene matches: 5. Per the germline V gene, CDR1 is LNHDA and CDR2 is SQIVND (reference sequence). This CDR3 comprises 16 residues. CDR3 loop: CASSSGTGGANTEAFF. DNA for the CDR3: TGTGCCAGTAGTAGCGGGACAGGGGGCGCAAACACTGAAGCTTTCTTT.

This sequence joins TRBV23-1 and TRBJ2-7, with D possibly being TRBD1 (6 bases). TRBV23-1 is given ORF status, its function remaining uncertain. Trimming took off 3 bases at V and 6 bases at J, with 18 bases between the two ends. CDR3 length: 15 residues. The CDR3 DNA sequence: TGCGCCAGCAGTCAGGTTAGAAGGGGGAGTCGCGAGCAGTACGTC. This encodes CASSQVRRGSREQYV.

In this sample, this clone turned up once. In nucleotides, the CDR3 is TGTGCCAGCAGTTCGCCTTATGACCCCTGGGACACCGACAATGAGCAGTTCTTC. Translated, it gives CASSSPYDPWDTDNEQFF. The chain carries TRBV27 and TRBJ2-1; D possibly corresponds to TRBD1 (6 bases). The germline CDR1 and CDR2 sequences are MNHEY and SMNVEV (reference sequence). The CDR3 length is 18 residues. Trimming pared 4 bases from V and 5 bases from J, leaving 24 bases between.

The chain has TRBV6-5 and TRBJ2-5, with D maybe TRBD2 (6 bases). The CDR3 loop spans 13 amino acids. Germline V gene data show CDR1 as MNHEY and CDR2 as SVGAGI. The V gene lost 7 bases and the J gene lost 4 bases, with 13 bases spanning the gap. The CDR3 nucleotides are TGTGCCAGCACAAATGCGGGGTCAGAGACCCAGTACTTC. Translation: CASTNAGSETQYF.

This sequence joins TRBV6-5 and TRBJ1-5, with TRBD1 as a possible D gene (6 bases). This CDR3 has 14 amino acids. The germline V gene has CDR1 MNHEY and CDR2 SVGAGI. With 1 base removed from V and 5 bases from J, the gap between germline ends came to 9 bases. The CDR3 is CASSYWQGHQPQHF. CDR3 DNA: TGTGCCAGCAGTTACTGGCAGGGGCATCAGCCCCAGCATTTT.

The rearrangement uses TRBV6-4 and TRBJ1-2; tentative D call: TRBD1 (5 bases). The germline CDR1 and CDR2 sequences are MRHNA and SNTAGT. V lost 5 bases, J lost 4 bases, and 14 bases lay in between. The CDR3 runs to 14 residues. Here the CDR3 reads CASSPQGIGYGYTF. The CDR3 DNA sequence: TGTGCCAGCAGTCCTCAGGGTATTGGCTATGGCTACACCTTC.

The chain recombines TRBV5-1 with TRBJ2-5; D is unclear. CDR3 length equals 11 residues. CDR1 is SGHRS, CDR2 YFSETQ, per germline. Trimming pared 3 bases from V and 7 bases from J, leaving 7 bases between. CDR3 nucleotide sequence: TGCGCCAGCAGCTCAGATTGGACCCAGTACTTC. Protein sequence: CASSSDWTQYF.

This clone was detected only once. The rearrangement uses TRBV5-1 and TRBJ1-2, with TRBD1 identical over 7 bases. Losses at the gene ends were 2 bases for V and 8 bases for J; bases not matched to a gene: 3. The CDR3 covers 12 residues. Germline V gene sequence: CDR1 SGHRS, CDR2 YFSETQ. DNA of the CDR3: TGCGCCAGCAGCTTCACAGGGGAGGGCTACACCTTC. This encodes CASSFTGEGYTF.

This clone was seen only a few times. This chain links TRBV9 with TRBJ1-1, with D unresolved. Looked up from germline, CDR1 is SGDLS and CDR2 is YYNGEE. CDR3 length: 13 residues. The V end was cut by 0 bases, the J end by 1 base, with 4 bases between. The CDR3 loop reads CASSVAWNTEAFF. The DNA for the CDR3 is TGTGCCAGCAGCGTAGCTTGGAACACTGAAGCTTTCTTT.

V is TRBV11-2 and J is TRBJ2-3, with D possibly TRBD2 on 6 matching bases. The length of the CDR3 is 16 residues. Germline loops: CDR1 SGHAT, CDR2 FQNNGV. Trimming took 5 bases from V and 1 from J, leaving 16 bases between them. The CDR3 spells CASSIRLVGGTDTQYF. Here the CDR3 DNA reads TGTGCCAGCAGCATTCGACTAGTCGGCGGCACAGATACGCAGTATTTT.

The CDR3 spells CASAGTGPHEQYF. DNA of the CDR3: TGTGCCAGCGCCGGGACAGGGCCCCACGAGCAGTACTTC. This chain links TRBV6-6 with TRBJ2-7, with 9 bases lining up with TRBD1. Germline V gene sequence: CDR1 MNHNY, CDR2 SVGAGI (reference sequence). V was pared by 8 bases and J by 5 bases, with 7 bases of the junction left unmatched. This CDR3 is built from 13 residues.

V usage is TRBV4-2 and J usage is TRBJ2-1; D perhaps matches TRBD2 (6 bases). V was pared by 4 bases and J by 6 bases, with 10 bases between. The CDR3 consists of 13 residues. The germline gives CDR1 LGHNA, CDR2 YNFKEQ. The CDR3 protein is CASSRGLVNEQFF. The CDR3, as DNA: TGTGCCAGCAGCCGGGGACTTGTCAATGAGCAGTTCTTC.

The gene calls are TRBV23-1 and TRBJ1-5; 7 positions agree with TRBD1. TRBV23-1 is identified as an open reading frame with a role that is uncertain. CDR3 size: 18 residues. V dropped 2 bases and J dropped 1; count of bases not matched to a gene: 11. DNA for the CDR3: TGCGCCAGCAGTCAACCCCCTACAGGGGCGAGGAGCAATCAGCCCCAGCATTTT. Its protein product is CASSQPPTGARSNQPQHF.

The rearrangement uses TRBV7-8 and TRBJ2-7, with a weak D call TRBD2 (6 bases). Trimming cost V 5 bases and J 7 bases, with 18 bases left between them. This CDR3 has 14 amino acids. CDR1 is SGHVS, CDR2 FQNEAQ, per germline. Here the CDR3 DNA reads TGTGCCAGCAGCCGATTCGGCGGCGGAGGGGAGCAGTACTTC. It translates to CASSRFGGGGEQYF.

The rearrangement uses TRBV19 and TRBJ1-5, with TRBD1 matching 9 bases. The CDR3 is made up of 15 amino acids. V lost 5 bases to trimming and J lost 7 bases; unmatched junction nucleotides: 9. The germline V gene has CDR1 LNHDA and CDR2 SQIVND (reference sequence). DNA of the CDR3: TGTGCCAGTAGTCTGGACAGGGGCTTAAGACAGCCCCAGCATTTT. Residues: CASSLDRGLRQPQHF.

The chain employs TRBV12-3 or TRBV12-4 and TRBJ2-1; D remains unclear. V lost 2 bases and J lost 8, with 10 bases in between. The CDR3 has 13 amino acids. In DNA form, the CDR3 reads TGTGCCAGCAGTTTAAGCGCTATAGATGAGCAGTTCTTC. This sequence encodes CASSLSAIDEQFF.

The chain employs TRBV9 and TRBJ1-4; D gene unclear. Looked up from germline, CDR1 is SGDLS and CDR2 is YYNGEE. Deletions cut 0 bases from V and 5 bases from J, with 14 bases between. This CDR3 region has 16 residues. CDR3 in DNA: TGTGCCAGCAGCGTAGGGTCGGGAAAGAGGAATGAAAAACTGTTTTTT. This encodes CASSVGSGKRNEKLFF.